One and the same sample provided the 26 T cell receptor beta chains below, sequenced in a study of T-cell memory formation after mild COVID-19. TCRdb fed the 5' RACE reads into MiXCR, producing one record per CDR3 protein. This sample yields 450,000 or so distinct CDR3 sequences, of which roughly 25% are seen a single time; roughly an eighth belongs to the top ten. The sequencing input was PBMCs or a T cell subset sorted from them (not recorded which). These receptors all come from an adult woman who had mild COVID-19 (a few samples of this study predate the infection). Cell type and time point are not known.

The chain recombines TRBV6-2 or TRBV6-3 with TRBJ2-7; the D gene is possibly TRBD2 (7 bases). V was clipped by 8 bases and J by 2 bases, with 16 bases between them. This CDR3 has 14 residues. Germline V gives CDR1 MNHEY, CDR2 SVGEGT. The CDR3 DNA follows: TGTGCCAGCCAGAGGGGGGGTCTCCCCTACGAGCAGTACTTC. This translates into CASQRGGLPYEQYF.

Ten or more counts support this clonotype. The chain uses TRBV15 and TRBJ2-3; D ambiguous. V shed 0 bases and J shed 5 bases, with 6 bases lying between them. Per the germline V gene, CDR1 is LNHNV and CDR2 is YYDKDF (reference sequence). The CDR3 totals 13 residues. This chain's CDR3 is CATSRDLGDTQYF. The CDR3 DNA sequence: TGTGCCACCAGCAGAGATTTGGGAGATACGCAGTATTTT.

This clonotype was detected many times. The rearrangement joins TRBV6-2 or TRBV6-3 to TRBJ2-1, with D perhaps given as TRBD1 or TRBD2 (6 bases each). The CDR3 loop spans 15 amino acids. V was clipped by 8 bases and J by 2 bases, with 16 bases between them. Per germline, CDR1 MNHEY and CDR2 SVGEGT. CDR3 nucleotide sequence: TGTGCCAGCGACTTAGGAGGGGGGCCCTACAATGAGCAGTTCTTC. Protein sequence: CASDLGGGPYNEQFF.

This clonotype was found a few times. The chain recombines TRBV19 with TRBJ2-3; weak D call: TRBD2 (6 bases). V lost 8 bases and J lost 7, with 19 bases in between. This CDR3 has 14 amino acids. Per the germline V gene, CDR1 is LNHDA and CDR2 is SQIVND (reference sequence). The CDR3 coding sequence is TGTGCCAGTGACCTCGGAGGGCCCTTTAATACGCAGTATTTT. Amino acid sequence: CASDLGGPFNTQYF.

This clonotype was recorded a few times. The rearrangement joins TRBV7-9 to TRBJ2-7; 12 bases agree with TRBD1. After removal of 5 bases from V and 5 bases from J, the junction contained 7 bases not matched to a gene. The CDR3 is 15 amino acids. From germline, CDR1 is SEHNR and CDR2 FQNEAQ (reference sequence). DNA for the CDR3: TGTGCCAGCAGCGGGGACAGGGGGCGCCGGGACGAGCAGTACTTC. It specifies CASSGDRGRRDEQYF.

This clonotype has only a few counts. The chain has TRBV6-5 and TRBJ2-7; TRBD2 aligns across 10 bases. CDR3 length equals 14 residues. The germline gives CDR1 MNHEY, CDR2 SVGAGI. V lost 8 bases and J lost 0; bases outside the gene matches: 4. CDR3 sequence: CASGASGSSYEQYF. In DNA, the CDR3 is TGTGCCAGCGGAGCTAGCGGGAGCTCCTACGAGCAGTACTTC.

The chain combines TRBV3-1 with TRBJ2-2; TRBD2 matches 12 bases. Germline trimming cut 6 bases from V and 6 bases from J; bases unmatched to any gene: 5. Germline CDR1 LGHDT, CDR2 YNNKEL (reference sequence). This CDR3 is built from 15 residues. CDR3 sequence (DNA): TGTGCCAGCAGTCGACTAGCGGGAGAAGCCGGGGAGCTGTTTTTT. As protein: CASSRLAGEAGELFF.

The chain's CDR3 is CASSLEANNSPLHF. The CDR3 coding sequence is TGTGCCAGCAGCTTAGAGGCCAATAATTCACCCCTCCACTTT. The chain has TRBV7-9 and TRBJ1-6, with D unclear. Trimming shortened V by 1 base and J by 5 bases, and 6 bases separated the two germline ends. Germline assignment: CDR1 SEHNR and CDR2 FQNEAQ (reference sequence). The CDR3 is 14 amino acids.

The V gene is TRBV7-8, the J gene TRBJ2-5; TRBD2 matches at 9 bases. Germline values: CDR1 SGHVS, CDR2 FQNEAQ. The CDR3 covers 16 residues. The trim removed 1 base at V and 4 bases at J, leaving 7 bases unmatched. CDR3 residues: CASSLGSSGRSETQYF. For the CDR3, the DNA is TGTGCCAGCAGCTTAGGTAGTAGCGGGAGATCAGAGACCCAGTACTTC.

The sample holds a few counts of this clonotype. This sequence joins TRBV5-1 and TRBJ2-2, with 7 bases fitting TRBD2. This CDR3 region has 16 residues. Germline V gene data show CDR1 as SGHRS and CDR2 as YFSETQ. V was clipped by 2 bases and J by 5 bases; unmatched bases: 9. Written as DNA, the CDR3 is TGCGCCAGCAGCTTTTTCGCGGGAGTAGGGACCGGGGAGCTGTTTTTT. Its protein is CASSFFAGVGTGELFF.

This clonotype was picked up a small number of times. The chain couples TRBV19 to TRBJ2-3, with 7 bases lining up with TRBD2. J was trimmed by 6 bases and V by 3 bases; bases with no gene match: 9. The CDR3 covers 15 residues. Germline-derived CDR1 and CDR2 are LNHDA and SQIVND (reference sequence). In DNA, the CDR3 is TGTGCCAGTAGTATTTCCATCACCGGGAGGGATACGCAGTATTTT. It specifies CASSISITGRDTQYF.

This chain joins TRBV7-7 and TRBJ2-2; D possibly corresponds to TRBD1 (6 bases). V was clipped by 4 bases and J by 4 bases, with 16 bases between them. The CDR3 covers 16 residues. The germline V gene encodes CDR1 SSHAT and CDR2 FNYEAQ (reference sequence). CDR3 loop: CASSSFPKGVTGELFF. The CDR3, as DNA: TGTGCCAGCAGCTCCTTCCCTAAGGGGGTCACCGGGGAGCTGTTTTTT. The complete variable domain, with remaining parts taken from reference TRBV7-7 and TRBJ2-2, reads GAGVSQSPRYKVTKRGQDVTLRCDPISSHATLYWYQQALGQGPEFLTYFNYEAQPDKSGLPSDRFSAERPEGSISTLTIQRTEQRDSAMYRCASSSFPKGVTGELFFGEGSRLTVL.

This clonotype was found a few times. The genes are TRBV7-9 and TRBJ2-1, with D possibly being TRBD2 (6 bases). The CDR3 has 14 amino acids. Trimming pared 3 bases from V and 9 bases from J, leaving 15 bases between. Germline values: CDR1 SEHNR, CDR2 FQNEAQ (reference sequence). CDR3 in amino acids: CASSFEAGSGEQFF. The CDR3 nucleotides are TGTGCCAGCAGCTTCGAAGCGGGTTCGGGTGAGCAGTTCTTC.

The rearrangement joins TRBV20-1 to TRBJ2-7; 13 positions agree with TRBD2. The V segment lost 1 base and the J segment 0 bases; nucleotides outside the gene matches: 9. CDR3 length equals 18 residues. Germline V gene sequence: CDR1 DFQATT, CDR2 SNEGSKA (reference sequence). For the CDR3, the DNA is TGCAGTGCTAGAGGGTTGGGGACTAGCGGGATGAGCTCCTACGAGCAGTACTTC. Its translation: CSARGLGTSGMSSYEQYF.

This clonotype appeared a few times. This chain links TRBV10-3 with TRBJ1-2, with D uncertain. The CDR3 extends over 13 amino acids. CDR1 is ENHRY, CDR2 SYGVKD, per germline. The V gene lost 3 bases and the J gene lost 4 bases, with 9 bases spanning the gap. The CDR3 nucleotides read TGTGCCATCAGTGACATGACGCCCTATGGCTACACCTTC. Translating gives CAISDMTPYGYTF.

This chain joins TRBV4-3 and TRBJ2-5; D unclear. This CDR3 is built from 14 residues. Trimming took 3 bases from V and 4 from J, leaving 12 bases between them. Germline assignment: CDR1 LGHNA and CDR2 YSLEER. CDR3 in DNA: TGCGCCAGCAGCCAGCATACTAACGGAGAGACCCAGTACTTC. It codes for CASSQHTNGETQYF.

The gene calls are TRBV20-1 and TRBJ2-6; D ambiguous. Germline values: CDR1 DFQATT, CDR2 SNEGSKA (reference sequence). Trimming took 1 base from V and 1 from J, leaving 5 bases between them. CDR3 size: 14 residues. As DNA, the CDR3 is TGCAGTGCTAGAGTTATTTCTGGGGCCAACGTCCTGACTTTC. Protein: CSARVISGANVLTF.

The V and J genes are TRBV6-5 and TRBJ2-5; TRBD2 is a possible D gene (5 bases). CDR3 length: 16 residues. CDR1 and CDR2 (germline): MNHEY, SVGAGI. With 2 bases removed from V and 9 bases from J, the gap between germline ends came to 22 bases. The CDR3 loop is CASSYTGFRLMEAQYF. The CDR3 region has the DNA TGTGCCAGCAGTTACACTGGGTTCCGTTTAATGGAGGCCCAGTACTTC.

The chain joins TRBV12-3 or TRBV12-4 to TRBJ2-2; 10 bases align to TRBD1. The CDR3 length is 15 residues. Trimming at V came to 4 bases and at J to 7 bases, leaving 6 bases not matched to a gene. The CDR3 spells CASSSGTGDVGELFF. Written as DNA, the CDR3 is TGTGCCAGCAGTTCCGGGACAGGGGATGTCGGGGAGCTGTTTTTT.

The gene calls are TRBV10-3 and TRBJ2-1; 9 bases are a match to TRBD2. CDR1 and CDR2 (germline): ENHRY, SYGVKD. With V trimmed by 0 bases and J by 8 bases, 5 bases remained unmatched. The CDR3 extends over 15 amino acids. CDR3 nucleotide sequence: TGTGCCATCAGTGAGTCGGCGGGAGGGCCCTATGAGCAGTTCTTC. Amino acids: CAISESAGGPYEQFF.

V is TRBV4-2 and J is TRBJ2-7, with 11 bases aligning to TRBD1. Germline V CDR1 and CDR2: LGHNA, YNFKEQ. Unmatched junction bases numbered 7, after V lost 6 bases and J lost 3 bases. CDR3 length: 15 amino acids. CDR3 in DNA: TGTGCCAGCAGTGTCCGGGACAGGGGGGACTACGAGCAGTACTTC. This encodes CASSVRDRGDYEQYF.

The CDR3 region is CASRERGQGQYGYTF. The CDR3 coding sequence is TGTGCCAGCAGAGAGCGAGGACAGGGCCAGTATGGCTACACCTTC. This chain links TRBV12-3 or TRBV12-4 with TRBJ1-2, with TRBD1 matching 8 bases. The CDR3 has 15 amino acids. V lost 6 bases and J lost 5; bases outside the gene matches: 11.

The genes are TRBV5-1 and TRBJ2-7, with 7 bases identical to TRBD1. J gave up 2 bases and V 3 bases, and 8 bases lay outside the gene matches. Germline V gene lookup returns CDR1 SGHRS and CDR2 YFSETQ. This CDR3 contains 15 residues. CDR3: CASSSRTGSPYEQYF. DNA of the CDR3: TGCGCCAGCAGCTCCAGGACAGGCTCTCCCTACGAGCAGTACTTC.

This clonotype was recorded a few times. The chain links TRBV5-1 to TRBJ1-1, with 9 bases that match TRBD1. CDR3 size: 14 residues. The germline CDR1 and CDR2 sequences are SGHRS and YFSETQ. The trim removed 5 bases at V and 4 bases at J, leaving 6 bases unmatched. The CDR3 DNA is TGCGCCAGCAGACAGGGGGCGGGCAGCACTGAAGCTTTCTTT. Translating gives CASRQGAGSTEAFF.

In its sample, this clonotype was seen a few times. This chain joins TRBV12-3 or TRBV12-4 and TRBJ2-2; 9 bases align to TRBD1. Trimming cost V 8 bases and J 7 bases; bases outside gene matches: 17. CDR3 length: 17 residues. CDR3 sequence (DNA): TGTGCCAGCGGCCTCAACTCCGGGACAGGGTTGTTCGGGGAGCTGTTTTTT. Protein sequence: CASGLNSGTGLFGELFF.

This clonotype was counted between two and nine times. CDR3 sequence: CSARDLTLPKVYNEQFF. The CDR3 bases are TGCAGTGCTAGAGATCTGACCCTACCCAAGGTTTACAATGAGCAGTTCTTC. This chain joins TRBV20-1 and TRBJ2-1, with D uncertain. The ends were cut back, 0 bases at V and 4 bases at J, with 19 bases in the middle. Looked up from germline, CDR1 is DFQATT and CDR2 is SNEGSKA (reference sequence). The CDR3 spans 17 residues.